The 21 T cell receptor beta chains below all came from one sample that was sequenced in a study of T-cell memory formation after mild COVID-19. MiXCR, run by TCRdb on the 5' RACE reads, gives a single entry per CDR3 protein. The table lists 300,000 to 400,000 distinct CDR3 sequences, around 27% of them singletons, with roughly 13% in the top ten. What was sequenced was PBMCs or a T cell subset sorted from them (not recorded which). The receptors shown here come from an adult woman who had mild COVID-19 (a few samples of this study predate the infection). Cell type and time point are not known.

The V call is TRBV12-3 or TRBV12-4, the J call TRBJ2-7, with D possibly TRBD2 on 6 matching bases. With 8 bases removed from V and 5 bases from J, the gap between germline ends came to 10 bases. The CDR3 runs to 11 residues. As DNA, the CDR3 is TGTGCCAGCGGCGGGATCCACGAGCAGTACTTC. Translation gives CASGGIHEQYF.

The CDR3 bases are TGTGCCAGCAGCAACAGGGGGCGCACAGATACGCAGTATTTT. This translates into CASSNRGRTDTQYF. The chain carries TRBV7-2 and TRBJ2-3; 9 positions match TRBD1. V lost 5 bases, J lost 1 base, and 1 base stayed unmatched. Germline CDR1 is SGHTA and CDR2 is FQGNSA. The CDR3 runs 14 residues.

Only a few counts were recorded for this clonotype. The chain recombines TRBV20-1 with TRBJ2-1; D is tentatively TRBD1 or TRBD2 (5 bases each). Looked up from germline, CDR1 is DFQATT and CDR2 is SNEGSKA (reference sequence). Between the trimmed V and J ends, which lost 5 bases and 0 bases, there was a span of 14 bases. This CDR3 contains 15 residues. In DNA, the CDR3 is TGCAGTGCTCCTCCGGGACGCAGCTCCTACAATGAGCAGTTCTTC. It translates to CSAPPGRSSYNEQFF.

This clonotype has only one observation. This chain uses TRBV29-1 with TRBJ1-2; D is perhaps TRBD1 (6 bases). The germline V gene encodes CDR1 SQVTM and CDR2 ANQGSEA. Trimming removed 4 bases at V and 0 bases at J, with 9 bases between. The length of the CDR3 is 13 residues. CDR3 amino acids: CSVGAGANYGYTF. CDR3 in DNA: TGCAGCGTTGGGGCAGGGGCTAACTATGGCTACACCTTC.

This rearrangement joins TRBV12-3 or TRBV12-4 to TRBJ2-1; 12 bases map to TRBD2. V trimming: 5 bases; J trimming: 5 bases; junction bases outside the gene matches: 10. The CDR3 sequence is 17 residues long. The CDR3, as DNA: TGTGCCAGCAGTCCTAGACTAGCGGGAGTCCTTCACAATGAGCAGTTCTTC. Residues: CASSPRLAGVLHNEQFF.

This chain uses TRBV12-3 or TRBV12-4 with TRBJ2-5, with D uncertain. CDR3 length equals 14 residues. The ends were cut back, 3 bases at V and 1 base at J, with 9 bases in the middle. The CDR3 region has the DNA TGTGCCAGCAGTTTTGACGGACCCCAAGAGACCCAGTACTTC. Protein sequence: CASSFDGPQETQYF.

The genes are TRBV11-1 and TRBJ2-1; the D gene is possibly TRBD2 (6 bases). The germline V gene encodes CDR1 SGHAT and CDR2 FQDESV (reference sequence). Trimming removed 0 bases from V and 8 bases from J, with 26 bases in between. This CDR3 spans 19 amino acids. CDR3 nucleotides: TGTGCCAGCAGCTTAGCGTTCAGGCGGGACCGGCTCCTCGGGGATGAGCAGTTCTTC. The encoded protein is CASSLAFRRDRLLGDEQFF.

The chain carries TRBV19 and TRBJ2-4, with 10 positions matching TRBD2. Germline assignment: CDR1 LNHDA and CDR2 SQIVND (reference sequence). Germline trimming cut 4 bases from V and 2 bases from J; bases unmatched to any gene: 5. There are 16 residues in the CDR3. The CDR3 coding sequence is TGTGCCAGTAGTACTATAGCGGGAGGAACCAAAAACATTCAGTACTTC. As protein: CASSTIAGGTKNIQYF.

The genes are TRBV18 and TRBJ2-1, with 7 bases matching TRBD2. J gave up 6 bases and V 6 bases, and 14 bases lay outside the gene matches. The CDR3 totals 16 residues. Germline V CDR1 and CDR2: KGHSH, LQKENI. CDR3: CASSPTTAGIGNEQFF. As DNA, the CDR3 is TGTGCCAGCTCCCCGACGACAGCGGGGATCGGCAATGAGCAGTTCTTC. Full variable domain (missing parts from reference TRBV18 and TRBJ2-1): NAGVMQNPRHLVRRRGQEARLRCSPMKGHSHVYWYRQLPEEGLKFMVYLQKENIIDESGMPKERFSAEFPKEGPSILRIQQVVRGDSAAYFCASSPTTAGIGNEQFFGPGTRLTVL.

The rearrangement joins TRBV7-3 to TRBJ2-1, with D maybe TRBD2 (6 bases). V was shortened by 1 base and J by 2 bases, with 12 bases between the two germline ends. This CDR3 has 16 amino acids. Germline V gene data show CDR1 as SGHTA and CDR2 as FQGTGA. CDR3: CASSLNPGLTYNEQFF. The CDR3 nucleotides read TGTGCCAGCAGCTTAAATCCGGGACTTACCTACAATGAGCAGTTCTTC. The whole variable domain, filled in from reference TRBV7-3 and TRBJ2-1, reads GAGVSQTPSNKVTEKGKYVELRCDPISGHTALYWYRQSLGQGPEFLIYFQGTGAADDSGLPNDRFFAVRPEGSVSTLKIQRTERGDSAVYLCASSLNPGLTYNEQFFGPGTRLTVL.

This chain links TRBV29-1 with TRBJ2-3; TRBD1 agrees at 7 bases. Germline values: CDR1 SQVTM, CDR2 ANQGSEA. Trimming took 5 bases from V and 6 from J; bases not matched to a gene: 8. The CDR3 covers 13 residues. The CDR3 region is CSVQGGRWDTQYF. The CDR3 region has the DNA TGCAGCGTTCAAGGGGGCCGGTGGGATACGCAGTATTTT.

This clonotype was observed a handful of times. V is TRBV15 and J is TRBJ2-7, with 8 bases identical to TRBD1. J gave up 5 bases and V 5 bases, and 14 bases lay outside the gene matches. The CDR3 totals 16 residues. Germline assignment: CDR1 LNHNV and CDR2 YYDKDF (reference sequence). DNA for the CDR3: TGTGCCACCAGCTCGGGCGTCGGACAGGGAAGTAACGAGCAGTACTTC. Translation: CATSSGVGQGSNEQYF.

The J gene is TRBJ2-3, the V gene TRBV11-3; D not resolved. The CDR3 covers 16 residues. V dropped 1 base and J dropped 3 bases, with 14 bases sitting between them. Germline-derived CDR1 and CDR2 are SGHNT and YENEEA. CDR3 in DNA: TGTGCCAGCAGCTTAGTGGTACTGCCCGAGACAGATACGCAGTATTTT. This translates into CASSLVVLPETDTQYF.

The chain uses TRBV7-2 and TRBJ2-1; 11 bases match TRBD2. Germline loops: CDR1 SGHTA, CDR2 FQGNSA. The CDR3 is made up of 16 amino acids. Trimming at V came to 5 bases and at J to 10 bases, leaving 13 bases not matched to a gene. CDR3 residues: CASSPGLAGPGGEQFF. CDR3 nucleotide sequence: TGTGCCAGCAGCCCTGGACTAGCGGGTCCCGGGGGGGAGCAGTTCTTC. Filled out from reference TRBV7-2 and TRBJ2-1, the complete variable domain reads GAGVSQSPSNKVTEKGKDVELRCDPISGHTALYWYRQSLGQGLEFLIYFQGNSAPDKSGLPSDRFSAERTGGSVSTLTIQRTQQEDSAVYLCASSPGLAGPGGEQFFGPGTRLTVL.

The chain combines TRBV18 with TRBJ1-5; D uncertain. Per the germline V gene, CDR1 is KGHSH and CDR2 is LQKENI. The CDR3 covers 13 residues. Trimming removed 3 bases at V and 4 bases at J, with 7 bases between. CDR3 sequence: CASSPADNQPQHF. CDR3 in DNA: TGTGCCAGCTCACCCGCAGATAATCAGCCCCAGCATTTT.

This clonotype occurred a few times. The genes are TRBV7-6 and TRBJ2-2; D might be TRBD1 (6 bases). V was clipped by 3 bases and J by 6 bases, with 11 bases between them. CDR3 length: 14 amino acids. CDR1 SGHVS and CDR2 FNYEAQ come from the germline V gene. Here the CDR3 reads CASSFDRSAGELFF. The CDR3 nucleotides read TGTGCCAGCAGCTTCGACAGGTCCGCCGGGGAGCTGTTTTTT.

The chain recombines TRBV2 with TRBJ2-3; a possible D gene is TRBD2 (5 bases). Germline V lookup: CDR1 SNHLY, CDR2 FYNNEI. The V end was cut by 4 bases, the J end by 5 bases, with 22 bases between. The CDR3 is 17 amino acids. The CDR3 loop reads CASSASAGLLVGDTQYF. The CDR3 nucleotides are TGTGCCAGCAGTGCCTCAGCCGGACTCCTAGTTGGAGATACGCAGTATTTT.

This clonotype was recorded only once. The V call is TRBV3-1, the J call TRBJ2-1; TRBD1 is a possible D gene (6 bases). This CDR3 is 15 amino acids long. The V end was cut by 2 bases, the J end by 6 bases, with 14 bases between. Per the germline V gene, CDR1 is LGHDT and CDR2 is YNNKEL (reference sequence). CDR3 DNA sequence: TGTGCCAGCAGCCAACTAGTAGGGGGTGTCAATGAGCAGTTCTTC. The encoded protein is CASSQLVGGVNEQFF.

The genes are TRBV2 and TRBJ2-3; D remains ambiguous. Trimming removed 0 bases from V and 1 base from J, with 17 bases in between. The CDR3 has 18 residues. Germline V gene sequence: CDR1 SNHLY, CDR2 FYNNEI. CDR3 in amino acids: CASSEALGRTDRTDTQYF. CDR3 in DNA: TGTGCCAGCAGTGAAGCTCTTGGAAGGACGGACCGCACAGATACGCAGTATTTT.

In this sample, this clonotype turned up a few times. The chain joins TRBV27 to TRBJ1-1; D is possibly TRBD1 (6 bases). V was pared by 6 bases and J by 5 bases, with 13 bases between. This CDR3 has 13 amino acids. Germline CDR1 is MNHEY and CDR2 is SMNVEV (reference sequence). CDR3 DNA sequence: TGTGCCAGCAGCCGGGGGCCGGGGACTGAAGCTTTCTTT. Translated: CASSRGPGTEAFF.

In DNA form, the CDR3 reads TGTGCCACCAGTGATCCGGACAGGGGTTCCGGCTACACCTTC. It is translated as CATSDPDRGSGYTF. The gene calls are TRBV24-1 and TRBJ1-2; 9 bases align to TRBD1. The CDR3 contains 14 residues. J lost 8 bases, V lost 3 bases, and 6 bases had no gene match. CDR1 and CDR2 from the germline V gene are KGHDR and SFDVKD.